A single sample is the source of the 7 T cell receptor beta chains below, sequenced in a study of cytomegalovirus exposure and HLA in healthy donors (dated by TCRdb to 2016 to 2017). Libraries were prepared through the immunoSEQ multiplex PCR assay. TCRdb re-hosts the immuneACCESS table, in-frame sequences only. Its copies lack some clones; in the studies checked, an unresolved V gene accounts for under half of them, and the cause for the rest is not known. The sample table shows about 130,000 clones, and approximately 94% are seen once. The top ten hold 1% to 1.5% of the sample. The material sequenced was PBMCs. The receptors originated from a woman in her late teens or twenties in good health and CMV-seronegative.

This chain joins TRBV7-2 and TRBJ1-5; 10 nucleotides align to TRBD1. The CDR3 sequence is 14 residues long. Germline CDR1 SGHTA, CDR2 FQGNSA. Trimming removed 5 bases from V and 4 bases from J; junction bases left unmatched: 2. Written as DNA, the CDR3 is TGTGCCAGCAGCCAGGACAGGGGGAATCAGCCCCAGCATTTT. It specifies CASSQDRGNQPQHF.

The J gene is TRBJ2-1, the V gene TRBV28; tentatively, D is TRBD2 (5 bases). CDR1 and CDR2 (germline): MDHEN, SYDVKM. Trimming stripped 4 bases from V and 7 bases from J, with 20 bases between. CDR3 length: 16 residues. In DNA form, the CDR3 reads TGTGCCAGCAGTTCCGAGCGGCCGGGATTCGGAAATGAGCAGTTCTTC. This translates into CASSSERPGFGNEQFF. The whole variable domain, filled in from reference TRBV28 and TRBJ2-1, reads DVKVTQSSRYLVKRTGEKVFLECVQDMDHENMFWYRQDPGLGLRLIYFSYDVKMKEKGDIPEGYSVSREKKERFSLILESASTNQTSMYLCASSSERPGFGNEQFFGPGTRLTVL.

In DNA form, the CDR3 reads TGTGCCAGCAGCTTCAACAACCCGGGACACACAAATCAGCCCCAGCATTTT. Amino acid sequence: CASSFNNPGHTNQPQHF. The chain is built from TRBV7-3 and TRBJ1-5, with D tentatively TRBD1 (6 bases). The V gene's germline CDR1 is SGHTA and CDR2 FQGTGA. The CDR3 length is 17 residues. Trimming pared 3 bases from V and 4 bases from J, leaving 19 bases between.

The chain has TRBV4-1 and TRBJ2-7; 8 bases match TRBD1. This CDR3 spans 14 amino acids. V trimming: 3 bases; J trimming: 7 bases; junction bases outside the gene matches: 8. The germline V gene encodes CDR1 MGHRA and CDR2 YSYEKL. This CDR3 reads CASSHDRGLREQYF. In DNA, the CDR3 is TGCGCCAGCAGCCATGACAGGGGTCTAAGGGAGCAGTACTTC.

The chain joins TRBV10-1 to TRBJ2-3, with 8 bases identical to TRBD2. The V segment lost 3 bases and the J segment 5 bases; nucleotides outside the gene matches: 7. Germline-derived CDR1 and CDR2 are WNHNN and SYGVQD (reference sequence). CDR3 length: 15 amino acids. The CDR3 reads CASSDGTSGLDTQYF. CDR3 sequence (DNA): TGCGCCAGCAGTGACGGGACTAGTGGTTTAGATACGCAGTATTTT.

The rearrangement joins TRBV6-5 to TRBJ1-1, with D possibly matching TRBD1 (5 bases). The CDR3 runs 15 residues. Deletions cut 2 bases from V and 2 bases from J, with 12 bases between. Germline V gives CDR1 MNHEY, CDR2 SVGAGI. The CDR3 DNA reads as TGTGCCAGCAGTTACCCCAACACAGGAAACACTGAAGCTTTCTTT. Amino acids: CASSYPNTGNTEAFF.

This chain connects TRBV7-2 to TRBJ2-7; the D gene is possibly TRBD1 (6 bases). CDR3 size: 14 residues. Germline V gives CDR1 SGHTA, CDR2 FQGNSA. V was cut by 1 base and J by 0 bases, with 7 bases left in between. CDR3 in amino acids: CASSLGTVSYEQYF. The CDR3 DNA reads TGTGCCAGCAGCTTAGGGACAGTCTCCTACGAGCAGTACTTC.